One and the same sample provided the 21 T cell receptor beta chains below, sequenced in a study of tumor T cells in aggressive B-cell lymphoma. TCRdb's table, derived via immunoSEQ multiplex PCR, lists solely in-frame clones and lacks some. The data show about 1,900 clones, approximately 80% seen once. The sequenced material came from tumor tissue. The receptors stem from an adult with diffuse large B cell lymphoma.

This chain connects TRBV4-1 to TRBJ2-3, with TRBD1 matching over 7 bases. V gave up 3 bases and J gave up 3 bases; unmatched junction bases: 9. Looked up from germline, CDR1 is MGHRA and CDR2 is YSYEKL. The CDR3 runs 16 residues. In nucleotides, the CDR3 is TGCGCCAGCAGCCAGGAACAGGGGCAGTGGACAGATACGCAGTATTTT. Its protein is CASSQEQGQWTDTQYF.

The chain uses TRBV7-2 and TRBJ2-5, with 8 bases fitting TRBD1. Germline CDR1 is SGHTA and CDR2 is FQGNSA. The CDR3 totals 13 residues. Trimming removed 5 bases from V and 5 bases from J; junction bases left unmatched: 4. The CDR3 sequence is CASSKGQVETQYF. The CDR3 coding sequence is TGTGCCAGCAGCAAGGGACAGGTGGAGACCCAGTACTTC.

The chain recombines TRBV11-3 with TRBJ2-1; 8 bases map to TRBD2. V was pared by 4 bases and J by 4 bases, with 9 bases of the junction left unmatched. The germline V gene has CDR1 SGHNT and CDR2 YENEEA. This CDR3 is 16 amino acids long. The CDR3 sequence is CASSSPSGSLYNEQFF. The CDR3 nucleotides are TGTGCCAGCAGCTCCCCAAGCGGGAGTTTATACAATGAGCAGTTCTTC.

This chain connects TRBV4-1 to TRBJ2-7; 7 bases are a match to TRBD2. Germline-derived CDR1 and CDR2 are MGHRA and YSYEKL. This CDR3 contains 15 residues. Germline trimming cut 1 base from V and 1 base from J; bases unmatched to any gene: 4. The CDR3 here is CASSQGLADSYEQYF. The DNA of the CDR3 is TGCGCCAGCAGCCAAGGACTAGCCGATTCCTACGAGCAGTACTTC.

This chain uses TRBV7-6 with TRBJ2-1; 8 nucleotides line up with TRBD1. The CDR3 has 16 amino acids. Germline-derived CDR1 and CDR2 are SGHVS and FNYEAQ. After removal of 1 base from V and 6 bases from J, the junction contained 8 bases not matched to a gene. CDR3 in DNA: TGTGCCAGCAGCTTAGGTGCAGGGGGCGCAAGCAATGAGCAGTTCTTC. As protein: CASSLGAGGASNEQFF.

This chain links TRBV7-2 with TRBJ2-2; the D gene is possibly TRBD2 (5 bases). Germline CDR1 and CDR2: SGHTA and FQGNSA. The CDR3 is 13 amino acids. Trimming took 7 bases from V and 5 from J, leaving 11 bases between them. CDR3 DNA sequence: TGTGCCAGCAACCTGGGCGGGACCGGGGAGCTGTTTTTT. It codes for CASNLGGTGELFF.

V gene TRBV7-6 combines with J gene TRBJ1-2, with D tentatively TRBD1 (5 bases). This CDR3 contains 14 residues. CDR1 and CDR2 from the germline V gene are SGHVS and FNYEAQ. With 1 base removed from V and 4 bases from J, the gap between germline ends came to 10 bases. DNA of the CDR3: TGTGCCAGCAGCTTAGGCCCGCAGGGCTATGGCTACACCTTC. It translates to CASSLGPQGYGYTF.

V and J are TRBV15 and TRBJ2-1; TRBD2 agrees at 8 bases. The CDR3 is 16 amino acids. From germline, CDR1 is LNHNV and CDR2 YYDKDF (reference sequence). V dropped 0 bases and J dropped 6; count of bases not matched to a gene: 7. CDR3 loop: CATSRDRGAGVNEQFF. The CDR3 DNA is TGTGCCACCAGCAGAGATAGGGGAGCGGGAGTCAATGAGCAGTTCTTC. Combining the CDR3 with reference TRBV15 and TRBJ2-1 gives the whole variable domain DAMVIQNPRYQVTQFGKPVTLSCSQTLNHNVMYWYQQKSSQAPKLLFHYYDKDFNNEADTPDNFQSRRPNTSFCFLDIRSPGLGDTAMYLCATSRDRGAGVNEQFFGPGTRLTVL.

The chain has TRBV11-2 and TRBJ2-1; 7 bases fit TRBD2. The CDR3 runs 14 residues. Germline V gives CDR1 SGHAT, CDR2 FQNNGV. V was clipped by 8 bases and J by 7 bases; unmatched bases: 11. As DNA, the CDR3 is TGTGCCAGCTCGAGGGGCGAGCGGGGAAATGAGCAGTTCTTC. Its translation: CASSRGERGNEQFF.

The chain has TRBV2 and TRBJ2-7, with 9 bases identical to TRBD2. CDR1 and CDR2 (germline): SNHLY, FYNNEI. V trimming: 3 bases; J trimming: 3 bases; junction bases outside the gene matches: 6. There are 15 residues in the CDR3. The CDR3 spells CASSDVAGEVYEQYV. CDR3 nucleotide sequence: TGTGCCAGCAGTGATGTAGCGGGAGAAGTCTACGAGCAGTACGTC.

This clone occurred a few times. V gene TRBV7-9 combines with J gene TRBJ2-7; no firm D call. Trimming left V 1 base short and J 2 bases short, with 6 bases between. CDR1 is SEHNR and CDR2 is FQNEAQ in the germline V gene (reference sequence). The CDR3 has 13 amino acids. The CDR3: CASSLVFPYEQYF. CDR3 nucleotides: TGTGCCAGCAGCTTAGTCTTTCCCTACGAGCAGTACTTC.

This clone turned up a few times. The CDR3 is CASSRDIATQYF. CDR3 bases: TGTGCCAGTAGTCGGGACATTGCTACGCAGTATTTT. The chain joins TRBV19 to TRBJ2-3; D might be TRBD1 (6 bases). Trimming pared 5 bases from V and 8 bases from J, leaving 11 bases between. The V gene's germline CDR1 is LNHDA and CDR2 SQIVND (reference sequence). The CDR3 spans 12 residues.

The chain recombines TRBV19 with TRBJ2-2, with 9 bases lining up with TRBD2. The CDR3 is 17 amino acids. The V and J ends lost 4 bases and 0 bases, in that order; junction bases with no gene match: 6. Germline assignment: CDR1 LNHDA and CDR2 SQIVND (reference sequence). The CDR3 sequence: CASSTPRLAANTGELFF. DNA of the CDR3: TGTGCCAGTAGTACCCCCCGACTAGCGGCGAACACCGGGGAGCTGTTTTTT.

V gene TRBV27 combines with J gene TRBJ2-7; the match to TRBD1 covers 10 bases. CDR3 length: 14 residues. Germline CDR1 and CDR2: MNHEY and SMNVEV (reference sequence). The junction had 5 bases not matched to a gene; V was cut back by 3 bases and J by 6 bases. The CDR3 sequence is CASSLGTGAREQYF. As DNA, the CDR3 is TGTGCCAGCAGTTTGGGGACAGGGGCTCGCGAGCAGTACTTC.

The chain links TRBV7-7 to TRBJ2-2, with TRBD1 as a possible D gene (6 bases). V gave up 1 base and J gave up 5 bases, with 14 bases separating them. CDR3 length equals 16 residues. Germline loops: CDR1 SSHAT, CDR2 FNYEAQ (reference sequence). DNA of the CDR3: TGTGCCAGCAGCTTAGGCGGTGGGGGCTCAACCGGGGAGCTGTTTTTT. It is translated as CASSLGGGGSTGELFF.

The chain joins TRBV4-1 to TRBJ2-1, with D possibly matching TRBD2 (6 bases). Trimming left V 4 bases short and J 10 bases short, with 14 bases between. Germline values: CDR1 MGHRA, CDR2 YSYEKL. The CDR3 spans 13 residues. The CDR3 region is CASSPDYGLEQFF. CDR3 nucleotides: TGCGCCAGCAGCCCGGACTACGGGTTGGAGCAGTTCTTC.

Only a few counts were recorded for this clone. V usage is TRBV9 and J usage is TRBJ2-1, with 12 bases identical to TRBD2. Germline CDR1 is SGDLS and CDR2 is YYNGEE. The trim removed 3 bases at V and 6 bases at J, leaving 4 bases unmatched. CDR3 length: 15 residues. CDR3 loop: CASSAGLAGLNEQFF. As DNA, the CDR3 is TGTGCCAGCAGCGCGGGACTAGCGGGTCTCAATGAGCAGTTCTTC. Full variable domain (rest looked up from reference TRBV9 and TRBJ2-1): DSGVTQTPKHLITATGQRVTLRCSPRSGDLSVYWYQQSLDQGLQFLIQYYNGEERAKGNILERFSAQQFPDLHSELNLSSLELGDSALYFCASSAGLAGLNEQFFGPGTRLTVL.

This clone is a singleton in its sample. V usage is TRBV6-5 and J usage is TRBJ1-2; a possible D gene is TRBD1 (5 bases). Germline V gene lookup returns CDR1 MNHEY and CDR2 SVGAGI. Trimming took off 0 bases at V and 3 bases at J, with 11 bases between the two ends. This CDR3 spans 15 amino acids. The CDR3: CASSYSREVYYGYTF. CDR3 bases: TGTGCCAGCAGTTACTCCAGGGAAGTCTACTATGGCTACACCTTC.

With regard to this clone: One end of the junction does not line up with germline, which may come from a read error. The sample contains more than one DNA sequence encoding this CDR3. This sequence joins TRBV5-1 and TRBJ1-6; maybe TRBD1 (5 bases). CDR1 and CDR2 (germline): SGHRS, YFSETQ. CDR3 length: 15 residues. In DNA, the CDR3 is TGCGCCAGCAGCTTGGGAGACAGCTATAATTCCCCCCTCCACTTT. Its translation is CASSLGDSYNSPLHF.

The genes are TRBV4-2 and TRBJ2-7; D gene ambiguous. The germline V gene has CDR1 LGHNA and CDR2 YNFKEQ. This CDR3 region has 11 residues. V was cut by 1 base and J by 7 bases, with 5 bases left in between. The CDR3 here is CASSQAEEQYF. As DNA, the CDR3 is TGTGCCAGCAGCCAAGCGGAGGAGCAGTACTTC.

CDR3 in DNA: TGCGCCAGCAGCTTGGGGGGACTAGCGGGAGGGGAGCAGTTCTTC. This translates into CASSLGGLAGGEQFF. The chain recombines TRBV5-1 with TRBJ2-1, with 16 bases that match TRBD2. CDR1 is SGHRS and CDR2 is YFSETQ in the germline V gene. The ends lost 0 bases at V and 10 bases at J; junction bases unmatched: 1. The CDR3 totals 15 residues.